The T cell receptor beta chain under discussion was sequenced for a study of T cell repertoires in cytomegalovirus infection. One entry per CDR3 protein results from TCRdb running MiXCR on the reads. Among roughly 720,000 distinct CDR3 sequences listed, approximately 34% were seen once. The CDR3 is made up of 14 amino acids. V was shortened by 3 bases and J by 4 bases, with 13 bases between the two germline ends. Germline assignment: CDR1 MNHNS and CDR2 SASEGT. This receptor was obtained from a human donor in good health (CMV status not recorded). Some clones in this sample may be carry-over from other donors' samples. The chain links TRBV6-1 to TRBJ2-7, with no clear D. The sample taken for sequencing was PBMCs. In DNA, the CDR3 is TGTGCCAGCAGTGATGTAGGGCGGCGGTACGAGCAGTACTTC. Translating it yields CASSDVGRRYEQYF.